These T cell receptor beta chains were read from a single sample in a study of blood T cell repertoires in COVID-19. Assay: immunoSEQ multiplex PCR; the TCRdb copy retains only in-frame clones and omits some. The sample contains 250,000 or so clones, roughly 84% of which appear only once. The sample was peripheral blood. These receptors originate from a woman between 40 and 55 years old who had recovered from COVID-19. Each CDR3 is given with its conserved first and last residue. The D gene is left open where the match is weak. Rows may omit the clone size; those that give it use once, few, many or a size class.

CDR3nt	CDR3aa	v_gene	d_gene	abundance	j_gene
TGCGCCAGCAGCTTGGTTGGAGGGACTAATGAGCAGTTCTTC	CASSLVGGTNEQFF	TRBV5-1	NA	NA	TRBJ2-1
TGTGCCAGCTCACCACCATCAGTCCTTAGCACAGATACGCAGTATTTT	CASSPPSVLSTDTQYF	TRBV18	NA	once	TRBJ2-3
TGTGCCAGCAGCAACCCGGGACTAGCGGGGGGGCGGCGCAATGAGCAGTTCTTC	CASSNPGLAGGRRNEQFF	TRBV7-2	TRBD2	NA	TRBJ2-1
TGTGCCAGCAGCTTAGATTTAGCTTTGAACACTGAAGCTTTCTTT	CASSLDLALNTEAFF	TRBV11-2	NA	NA	TRBJ1-1
TGCGCCAGCAGCTCGACAGGGGAGACTGAAGCTTTCTTT	CASSSTGETEAFF	TRBV5-1	TRBD1	NA	TRBJ1-1
TGTGCCAGCAGTCAGGGGATCGAATCACCCCTCCACTTT	CASSQGIESPLHF	TRBV6-5	NA	NA	TRBJ1-6
TGTGCCAGCAGATCCGGGACAGGGGGCGATCAGCCCCAGCATTTT	CASRSGTGGDQPQHF	TRBV27	TRBD1	NA	TRBJ1-5
TGCGCCAGCAGTCCCGAGAGACACTACACTGAAGCTTTCTTT	CASSPERHYTEAFF	TRBV5-1	NA	NA	TRBJ1-1
TGTGCCAGCAGTCTGGGACAGTTCTACGAGCAGTACTTC	CASSLGQFYEQYF	TRBV28	TRBD1	NA	TRBJ2-7
TGTGCTATCGCAGAGGGAAAGATGGACAATGAGCAGTTCTTC	CAIAEGKMDNEQFF	TRBV10-3	NA	NA	TRBJ2-1
TGTGCCAGCAGCGTACAGGGGTCTTACGGAAACACCATATATTTT	CASSVQGSYGNTIYF	TRBV9	NA	few	TRBJ1-3
TGTGCCAGTAGCCCTGGCTTGTGGGCAGGGATGAACACTGAAGCTTTCTTT	CASSPGLWAGMNTEAFF	TRBV19	NA	few	TRBJ1-1
TGCGCCAGCAGCCAAGTCACACAGGGCAGATCCCTCCACTTT	CASSQVTQGRSLHF	TRBV4-1	NA	NA	TRBJ1-6
TGTGCCAGCAGGTTCCTAGGAGGGCCACACTACGAGCAGTACTTC	CASRFLGGPHYEQYF	TRBV27	NA	NA	TRBJ2-7
TGTGCCAGCTCCCTCTCGTCCGCAGGACAGAACACCGGGGAGCTGTTTTTT	CASSLSSAGQNTGELFF	TRBV28	NA	NA	TRBJ2-2
TGTGCCAGTAGTATAGCCGGACGGGGTCAGGGGGAGACCCAGTACTTC	CASSIAGRGQGETQYF	TRBV19	NA	NA	TRBJ2-5
TGTGCCACCAGTGGGACAGGGGGACCCTACGAGCAGTACTTC	CATSGTGGPYEQYF	TRBV24-1	TRBD1	NA	TRBJ2-7
TGTGCCAGCAGTCCAGGGGGGACTGAGCAGTTCTTC	CASSPGGTEQFF	TRBV12-3/TRBV12-4	NA	NA	TRBJ2-1
TGTGCCAGCAGCTTAGAGCGGCGGGGGGGTCACAATGAGCAGTTCTTC	CASSLERRGGHNEQFF	TRBV11-2	TRBD2	once	TRBJ2-1
TGTGCCATCACCCCGGTTGCGGACACTGAAGCTTTCTTT	CAITPVADTEAFF	TRBV10-3	NA	NA	TRBJ1-1
TGTGCCAGCAGTGACAGGGGGCGAGGAAACACCATATATTTT	CASSDRGRGNTIYF	TRBV6-1	TRBD1	NA	TRBJ1-3
TGTGCCAGCAGCTACGACACCTATTCTGGAAACACCATATATTTT	CASSYDTYSGNTIYF	TRBV6-5	NA	NA	TRBJ1-3